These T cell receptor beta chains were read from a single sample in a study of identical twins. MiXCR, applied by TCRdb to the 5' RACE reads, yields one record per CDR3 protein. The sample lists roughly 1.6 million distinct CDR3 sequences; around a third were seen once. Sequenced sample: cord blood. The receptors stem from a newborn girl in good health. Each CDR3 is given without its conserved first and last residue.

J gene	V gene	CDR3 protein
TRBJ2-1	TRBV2	ASSGGERRFSYNEQF
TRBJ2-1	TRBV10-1	ASSVRTGREQF
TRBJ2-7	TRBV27	ASSFRFSYEQY
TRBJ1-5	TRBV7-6	ASSSYRTHSNQPQH
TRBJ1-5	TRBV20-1	SARWDPNQPQH
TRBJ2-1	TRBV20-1	SARESSGSRGEQF
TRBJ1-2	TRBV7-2	SSSLGQGPYGYT
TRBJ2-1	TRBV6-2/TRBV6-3	ASRPGGSSYNEQF
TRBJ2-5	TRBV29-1	SVDKQETQY
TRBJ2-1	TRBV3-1	ASSRSGTYNEQF
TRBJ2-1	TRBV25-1	ASSEYRTSGSAYNEQF
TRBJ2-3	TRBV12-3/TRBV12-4	ASSPQWKSDTQY
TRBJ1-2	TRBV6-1	ASTVGGPNYGYT
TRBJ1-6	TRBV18	ASSPSGGDSPLH
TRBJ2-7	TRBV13	ASSLAAQGVLYEQY